Following are 23 T cell receptor beta chains from one sample sequenced in a study of T cells after yellow fever vaccination. TCRdb reprocessed the 5' RACE reads with MiXCR, giving one entry per CDR3 protein. This sample has about 140,000 distinct CDR3 sequences; 7.7% occur once, and the top ten carry about 0.73%. Sequenced here: CD4+ T cells sorted from PBMCs, sampled 5 days after the yellow fever booster vaccination. The receptors stem from a man aged 25-45 years who received the YFV17D yellow fever vaccine.

V and J are TRBV7-6 and TRBJ2-7; 7 nucleotides agree with TRBD1. The CDR3 runs 13 residues. Germline V CDR1 and CDR2: SGHVS, FNYEAQ. V dropped 5 bases and J dropped 5; count of bases not matched to a gene: 6. CDR3 DNA sequence: TGTGCCAGCAGCCCGACAGGGATACACGAGCAGTACTTC. This codes for CASSPTGIHEQYF.

Ten or more counts support this clonotype. The rearrangement joins TRBV5-1 to TRBJ2-2; 10 positions match TRBD1. V dropped 5 bases and J dropped 6; count of bases not matched to a gene: 13. The CDR3 has 17 residues. Germline V CDR1 and CDR2: SGHRS, YFSETQ. DNA of the CDR3: TGCGCCAGCAGTCCCAACCCGCCGGGACAGGGGCCCGGGGAGCTGTTTTTT. Translation gives CASSPNPPGQGPGELFF.

Many counts were recorded for this clonotype. The rearrangement uses TRBV9 and TRBJ2-2; D is uncertain. The CDR3 has 14 residues. V was clipped by 6 bases and J by 5 bases, with 14 bases between them. Germline-derived CDR1 and CDR2 are SGDLS and YYNGEE. CDR3 sequence: CASTPRVETGELFF. The DNA of the CDR3 is TGTGCCAGCACCCCCCGCGTTGAAACCGGGGAGCTGTTTTTT.

This clonotype was picked up many times. The gene calls are TRBV20-1 and TRBJ2-7; 8 bases fit TRBD1. This CDR3 has 12 amino acids. Per the germline V gene, CDR1 is DFQATT and CDR2 is SNEGSKA (reference sequence). CDR3: CSELQGANEQYF. The CDR3 nucleotides read TGCAGCGAACTTCAGGGGGCGAACGAGCAGTACTTC.

In this sample, this clonotype turned up many times. The gene calls are TRBV24-1 and TRBJ1-2; TRBD1 is a possible D gene (6 bases). Germline lookup yields CDR1 KGHDR and CDR2 SFDVKD. The CDR3 extends over 14 amino acids. V lost 3 bases and J lost 4, with 11 bases in between. The CDR3 here is CATSDKTGSYGYTF. The CDR3 DNA follows: TGTGCCACCAGTGATAAGACAGGCAGCTATGGCTACACCTTC.

This clonotype was counted many times. The chain recombines TRBV20-1 with TRBJ2-7; 8 nucleotides match TRBD1. V was clipped by 5 bases and J by 6 bases; unmatched bases: 9. Per germline, CDR1 DFQATT and CDR2 SNEGSKA (reference sequence). The CDR3 length is 13 residues. CDR3 sequence: CSAGTGVQGEQYF. CDR3 in DNA: TGCAGTGCTGGGACAGGTGTTCAGGGCGAGCAGTACTTC.

This clonotype was recorded at least ten times. The chain recombines TRBV18 with TRBJ2-2; 8 bases match TRBD2. CDR1 is KGHSH, CDR2 LQKENI, per germline. The junction had 3 bases not matched to a gene; V was cut back by 2 bases and J by 1 base. This CDR3 region has 16 residues. In DNA form, the CDR3 reads TGTGCCAGCTCACCAGTAACTAGCGGGAACACCGGGGAGCTGTTTTTT. Residues: CASSPVTSGNTGELFF.

This clonotype was recorded a few times. The chain recombines TRBV14 with TRBJ2-7, with 8 bases lining up with TRBD1. V shed 6 bases and J 6 bases; nucleotides not matched to a gene: 10. The length of the CDR3 is 14 residues. Per germline, CDR1 SGHDN and CDR2 FVKESK. The CDR3 loop is CASSLPGQVGEQYF. CDR3 DNA: TGTGCCAGCAGTCTCCCGGGACAGGTGGGCGAGCAGTACTTC.

This clonotype was seen at least ten times. This chain links TRBV27 with TRBJ1-5, with D possibly matching TRBD1 (5 bases). There are 15 residues in the CDR3. V was clipped by 5 bases and J by 2 bases, with 13 bases between them. Germline assignment: CDR1 MNHEY and CDR2 SMNVEV (reference sequence). The CDR3, as DNA: TGTGCCAGCAGTCCTGGAGGGGCGGGCAATCAGCCCCAGCATTTT. Protein: CASSPGGAGNQPQHF.

At least ten counts were recorded for this clonotype. V is TRBV18 and J is TRBJ2-1, with 9 bases that match TRBD2. The CDR3 contains 15 residues. The V gene end was trimmed by 3 bases and the J gene end by 6 bases; junction bases not matched to a gene: 6. The germline CDR1 and CDR2 sequences are KGHSH and LQKENI. The CDR3 DNA follows: TGTGCCAGCTCACCTCGCGGGAGGGGGTCCAATGAGCAGTTCTTC. This encodes CASSPRGRGSNEQFF. Complete variable domain (other parts from reference TRBV18 and TRBJ2-1): NAGVMQNPRHLVRRRGQEARLRCSPMKGHSHVYWYRQLPEEGLKFMVYLQKENIIDESGMPKERFSAEFPKEGPSILRIQQVVRGDSAAYFCASSPRGRGSNEQFFGPGTRLTVL.

There are many counts of this clonotype. The genes are TRBV7-2 and TRBJ2-2; D is unclear. V was shortened by 0 bases and J by 7 bases, with 0 bases between the two germline ends. The germline CDR1 and CDR2 sequences are SGHTA and FQGNSA. CDR3 length equals 11 residues. The CDR3 is CASSLAGELFF. For the CDR3, the DNA is TGTGCCAGCAGCTTAGCCGGGGAGCTGTTTTTT.

This clonotype has a count of ten or more. The V call is TRBV20-1, the J call TRBJ1-6, with unresolved D. The CDR3 is 12 residues long. Germline lookup yields CDR1 DFQATT and CDR2 SNEGSKA (reference sequence). The CDR3, as DNA: TGCACCCTAGGGCGTATGAATTCACCCCTCCACTTT. Residues: CTLGRMNSPLHF.

There are many counts of this clonotype. The CDR3 reads CASSQGTGLTGGNQPQHF. In DNA form, the CDR3 reads TGTGCCAGCAGCCAAGGGACCGGACTGACAGGGGGAAATCAGCCCCAGCATTTT. The V call is TRBV4-2, the J call TRBJ1-5; 9 bases fit TRBD1. CDR3 length equals 18 residues. Trimming removed 1 base from V and 4 bases from J; junction bases left unmatched: 11. CDR1 LGHNA and CDR2 YNFKEQ come from the germline V gene.

This clonotype was counted many times. The rearrangement uses TRBV5-1 and TRBJ2-5; D might be TRBD1 (5 bases). With 0 bases removed from V and 4 bases from J, the gap between germline ends came to 22 bases. The CDR3 has 18 amino acids. CDR1 and CDR2 (germline): SGHRS, YFSETQ. DNA of the CDR3: TGCGCCAGCAGCTTGGCCAAGGGGCAGGCCGTTTTAGGAGAGACCCAGTACTTC. It encodes CASSLAKGQAVLGETQYF. The whole variable domain, remainder taken from reference TRBV5-1 and TRBJ2-5, is KAGVTQTPRYLIKTRGQQVTLSCSPISGHRSVSWYQQTPGQGLQFLFEYFSETQRNKGNFPGRFSGRQFSNSRSEMNVSTLELGDSALYLCASSLAKGQAVLGETQYFGPGTRLLVL.

This clonotype was detected many times. V and J are TRBV2 and TRBJ1-2; no reliable D call. CDR1 and CDR2 (germline): SNHLY, FYNNEI. The V and J ends lost 6 bases and 1 base respectively, with 6 bases between them. The length of the CDR3 is 12 residues. This chain's CDR3 is CASREHNYGYTF. In DNA, the CDR3 is TGTGCCAGCAGGGAGCATAACTATGGCTACACCTTC. The full variable domain, with the rest looked up from reference TRBV2 and TRBJ1-2, is EPEVTQTPSHQVTQMGQEVILRCVPISNHLYFYWYRQILGQKVEFLVSFYNNEISEKSEIFDDQFSVERPDGSNFTLKIRSTKLEDSAMYFCASREHNYGYTFGSGTRLTVV.

A note on this clonotype: This clone may be a read error of a much larger clone one base away. This sequence joins TRBV20-1 and TRBJ2-1; D possibly corresponds to TRBD2 (7 bases). Deletions cut 6 bases from V and 2 bases from J, with 14 bases between. The CDR3 sequence is 14 residues long. Germline CDR1 is DFQATT and CDR2 is SNEGSKA (reference sequence). CDR3 protein: CSAGRGAAYNEQFF. CDR3 nucleotide sequence: TGCAGTGCGGGGAGGGGGGCAGCCTACAATGAGCAGTTCTTC.

This clonotype was counted many times. The V call is TRBV11-3, the J call TRBJ2-1; the D call may be TRBD1 or TRBD2 (5 bases each). Germline V gene lookup returns CDR1 SGHNT and CDR2 YENEEA. The CDR3 totals 16 residues. The germline V and J ends were trimmed by 5 bases and 1 base, with 15 bases remaining between them. The CDR3 region is CASSKAGTLSYNEQFF. CDR3 DNA sequence: TGTGCCAGCAGCAAGGCTGGGACCCTGTCCTACAATGAGCAGTTCTTC.

This clonotype was detected many times. The V gene is TRBV7-8, the J gene TRBJ2-5; D may correspond to TRBD1 or TRBD2 (6 bases each). The germline V gene encodes CDR1 SGHVS and CDR2 FQNEAQ. The V end was cut by 7 bases, the J end by 4 bases, with 10 bases between. This CDR3 is built from 12 residues. CDR3 DNA: TGTGCCAGCATGTCGGGGGCAGAGACCCAGTACTTC. It yields the protein CASMSGAETQYF.

There are many counts of this clonotype. The chain recombines TRBV27 with TRBJ2-7; 11 bases agree with TRBD2. The CDR3 contains 15 residues. Trimming removed 5 bases from V and 3 bases from J; junction bases left unmatched: 6. Per germline, CDR1 MNHEY and CDR2 SMNVEV (reference sequence). CDR3 amino acids: CASSPRTSGFYEQYF. As DNA, the CDR3 is TGTGCCAGCAGTCCCCGGACTAGCGGGTTCTACGAGCAGTACTTC.

Only a few counts were recorded for this clonotype. The chain joins TRBV7-9 to TRBJ2-4; D is uncertain. Between the trimmed V and J ends, which lost 8 bases and 8 bases, there was a span of 13 bases. CDR1 is SEHNR, CDR2 FQNEAQ, per germline (reference sequence). The CDR3 length is 12 residues. CDR3 sequence: CASSGPPDIQYF. CDR3 in DNA: TGTGCCAGCTCGGGTCCTCCCGACATTCAGTACTTC.

This clonotype was counted ten times or more. The rearrangement uses TRBV5-1 and TRBJ1-1, with TRBD1 as a possible D gene (5 bases). Germline V CDR1 and CDR2: SGHRS, YFSETQ. The V end was cut by 4 bases, the J end by 0 bases, with 16 bases between. CDR3 length: 16 amino acids. The CDR3 loop is CASSPRGAGMNTEAFF. The CDR3 DNA sequence: TGCGCCAGCAGCCCACGAGGGGCGGGTATGAACACTGAAGCTTTCTTT.

This clonotype was found many times. This chain uses TRBV12-3 or TRBV12-4 with TRBJ2-4; D is undetermined. The germline V and J ends were trimmed by 4 bases and 3 bases, with 10 bases remaining between them. This CDR3 is 14 amino acids long. The CDR3 here is CASSYLPGKNIQYF. The CDR3, as DNA: TGTGCCAGCAGTTATCTCCCAGGCAAAAACATTCAGTACTTC.

This clonotype was observed many times. The chain recombines TRBV7-2 with TRBJ2-5; perhaps TRBD1 as D (7 bases). This CDR3 has 15 residues. The germline V gene has CDR1 SGHTA and CDR2 FQGNSA. Trimming pared 11 bases from V and 2 bases from J, leaving 21 bases between. CDR3 DNA sequence: TGTGCCGGGGGGATAGGGGGCGCTGGTCAAGAGACCCAGTACTTC. Its protein is CAGGIGGAGQETQYF. Drawing the rest from reference TRBV7-2 and TRBJ2-5, the complete variable domain is GAGVSQSPSNKVTEKGKDVELRCDPISGHTALYWYRQSLGQGLEFLIYFQGNSAPDKSGLPSDRFSAERTGGSVSTLTIQRTQQEDSAVYLCAGGIGGAGQETQYFGPGTRLLVL.